One and the same sample provided the 7 T cell receptor beta chains below, sequenced in a study of cytomegalovirus exposure and HLA in healthy donors (dated 2017 in TCRdb). The method was the immunoSEQ multiplex PCR assay. A mixture of 60 forward primers for TCR Vbeta segments and 13 reverse primers for TCR Jbeta segments was used in the multiplex PCR. The clones in this table, taken by TCRdb from immuneACCESS, are in-frame only. Not every clone is retained; where verified, under half of the shortfall comes from an unresolved V gene, and the cause of the rest is unknown. Across this sample there are about 98,000 clones, with roughly 81% seen only once. The top ten clonotypes cover 1.4% to 1.5% of the sample. The sequenced sample was PBMCs. Receptors were obtained from a man aged 35-49 years in good health and CMV-seronegative.

The chain recombines TRBV9 with TRBJ2-2, with D possibly matching TRBD2 (7 bases). The germline V and J ends were trimmed by 0 bases and 7 bases, with 13 bases remaining between them. The germline gives CDR1 SGDLS, CDR2 YYNGEE. The CDR3 is 15 amino acids. The CDR3: CASSVDAGADGELFF. CDR3 nucleotide sequence: TGTGCCAGCAGCGTAGATGCGGGGGCGGACGGGGAGCTGTTTTTT.

V gene TRBV18 combines with J gene TRBJ1-6, with 8 bases identical to TRBD1. This CDR3 is built from 15 residues. J lost 4 bases, V lost 6 bases, and 5 bases had no gene match. Germline V gives CDR1 KGHSH, CDR2 LQKENI. The CDR3 DNA is TGTGCCAGCTCCCCCGGACAGGGTTATAATTCACCCCTCCACTTT. Protein sequence: CASSPGQGYNSPLHF.

The chain joins TRBV9 to TRBJ2-1; 10 bases match TRBD2. V trimming: 1 base; J trimming: 6 bases; junction bases outside the gene matches: 4. In germline, CDR1 is SGDLS, CDR2 YYNGEE. The CDR3 totals 15 residues. CDR3 bases: TGTGCCAGCAGCGTATTAAGCGGGGGGGCCAATGAGCAGTTCTTC. Translated: CASSVLSGGANEQFF.

The chain links TRBV6-5 to TRBJ1-1, with 7 bases identical to TRBD1. The germline V gene has CDR1 MNHEY and CDR2 SVGAGI. V lost 6 bases to trimming and J lost 7 bases; unmatched junction nucleotides: 8. CDR3 length equals 13 residues. CDR3 coding DNA: TGTGCCAGCAGCTTGGACAGGAAGGTTGAAGCTTTCTTT. Protein: CASSLDRKVEAFF.

The CDR3 protein is CASGSSRDTKNEQYF. The CDR3 DNA follows: TGTGCTAGTGGTTCAAGCCGGGACACCAAGAACGAGCAGTACTTC. The V and J genes are TRBV12-5 and TRBJ2-7; tentative D call: TRBD1 (6 bases). Germline values: CDR1 LGHNT, CDR2 FRNRAP. CDR3 length: 15 residues. The V gene lost 4 bases and the J gene lost 5 bases, with 18 bases spanning the gap.

The chain couples TRBV27 to TRBJ2-2, with 9 bases identical to TRBD1. With V trimmed by 3 bases and J by 9 bases, 5 bases remained unmatched. The CDR3 has 14 residues. Germline CDR1 and CDR2: MNHEY and SMNVEV (reference sequence). The CDR3 is CASSLVGQGRELFF. CDR3 coding DNA: TGTGCCAGCAGTTTGGTGGGACAGGGTCGGGAGCTGTTTTTT.

The chain has TRBV7-2 and TRBJ2-1; 13 bases fit TRBD2. The CDR3 has 18 residues. The V segment lost 5 bases and the J segment 9 bases; nucleotides outside the gene matches: 16. Germline CDR1 SGHTA, CDR2 FQGNSA. The CDR3 DNA sequence: TGTGCCAGCAGCAGAGAACCCTCTACTAGCGGGGGGGCCACTGAGCAGTTCTTC. Protein product: CASSREPSTSGGATEQFF.